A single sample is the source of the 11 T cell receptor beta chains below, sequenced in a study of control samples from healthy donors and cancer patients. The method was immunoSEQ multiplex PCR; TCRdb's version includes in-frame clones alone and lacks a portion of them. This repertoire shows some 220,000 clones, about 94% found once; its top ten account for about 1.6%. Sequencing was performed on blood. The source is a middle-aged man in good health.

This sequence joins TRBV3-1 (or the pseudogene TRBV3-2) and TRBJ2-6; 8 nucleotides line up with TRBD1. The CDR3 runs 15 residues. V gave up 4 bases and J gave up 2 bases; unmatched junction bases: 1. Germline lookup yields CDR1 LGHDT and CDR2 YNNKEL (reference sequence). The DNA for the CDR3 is TGTGCCAGCAGCCTGGGACAGGCTGGGGCCAACGTCCTGACTTTC. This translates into CASSLGQAGANVLTF.

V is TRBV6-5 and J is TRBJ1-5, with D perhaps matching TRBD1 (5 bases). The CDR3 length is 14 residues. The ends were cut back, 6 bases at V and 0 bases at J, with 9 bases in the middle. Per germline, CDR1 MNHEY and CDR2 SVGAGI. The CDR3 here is CASSRQISNQPQHF. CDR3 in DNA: TGTGCCAGCAGCCGACAGATTAGCAATCAGCCCCAGCATTTT.

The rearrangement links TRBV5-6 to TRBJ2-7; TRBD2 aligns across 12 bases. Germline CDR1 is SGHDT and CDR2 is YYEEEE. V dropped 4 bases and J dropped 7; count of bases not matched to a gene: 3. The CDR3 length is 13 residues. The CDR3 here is CASSTGLAGEQYV. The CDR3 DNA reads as TGTGCCAGCAGCACTGGACTAGCGGGGGAGCAGTACGTC.

Here the CDR3 DNA reads TGTGCCAGCAGTGTTATGTGGATCGGAATTGGGGAGACCCAGTACTTC. Amino acid sequence: CASSVMWIGIGETQYF. The V call is TRBV6-1, the J call TRBJ2-5; D remains unclear. V lost 4 bases, J lost 5 bases, and 20 bases lay in between. In germline, CDR1 is MNHNS, CDR2 SASEGT. The CDR3 length is 16 residues.

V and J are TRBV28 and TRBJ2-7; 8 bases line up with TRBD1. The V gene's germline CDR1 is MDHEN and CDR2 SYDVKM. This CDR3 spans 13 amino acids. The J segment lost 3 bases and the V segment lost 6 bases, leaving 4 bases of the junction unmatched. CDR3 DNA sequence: TGTGCCAGCAGAACAGGGGGGCGCTACGAGCAGTACTTC. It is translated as CASRTGGRYEQYF.

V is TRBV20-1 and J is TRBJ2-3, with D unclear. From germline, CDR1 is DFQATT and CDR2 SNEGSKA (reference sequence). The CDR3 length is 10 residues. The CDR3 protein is CSPDRYTQYF. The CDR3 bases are TGCAGCCCGGACCGCTATACGCAGTATTTT.

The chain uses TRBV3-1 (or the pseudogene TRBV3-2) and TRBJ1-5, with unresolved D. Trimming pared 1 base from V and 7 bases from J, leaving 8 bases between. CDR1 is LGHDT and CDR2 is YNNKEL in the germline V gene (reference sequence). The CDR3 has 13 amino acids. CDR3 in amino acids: CASSQAQRQPQHF. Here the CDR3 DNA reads TGTGCCAGCAGCCAAGCGCAGAGGCAGCCCCAGCATTTT.

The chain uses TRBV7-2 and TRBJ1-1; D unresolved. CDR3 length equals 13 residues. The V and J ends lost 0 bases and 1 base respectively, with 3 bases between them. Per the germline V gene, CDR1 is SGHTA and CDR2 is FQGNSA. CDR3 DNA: TGTGCCAGCAGCTTAGCGTGGAACACTGAAGCTTTCTTT. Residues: CASSLAWNTEAFF.

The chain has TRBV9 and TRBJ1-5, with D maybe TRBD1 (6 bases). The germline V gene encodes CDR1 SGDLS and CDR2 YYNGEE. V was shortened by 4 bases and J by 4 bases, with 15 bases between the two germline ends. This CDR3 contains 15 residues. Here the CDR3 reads CASSRDYRANQPQHF. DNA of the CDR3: TGTGCCAGCAGCCGAGACTACAGGGCAAATCAGCCCCAGCATTTT.

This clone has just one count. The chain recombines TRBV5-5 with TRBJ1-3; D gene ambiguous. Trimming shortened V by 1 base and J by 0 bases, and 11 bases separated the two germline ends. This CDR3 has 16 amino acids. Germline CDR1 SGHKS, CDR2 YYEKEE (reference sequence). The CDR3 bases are TGTGCCAGCAGCTTGCTGGGCTTAGGCTCTGGAAACACCATATATTTT. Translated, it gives CASSLLGLGSGNTIYF.

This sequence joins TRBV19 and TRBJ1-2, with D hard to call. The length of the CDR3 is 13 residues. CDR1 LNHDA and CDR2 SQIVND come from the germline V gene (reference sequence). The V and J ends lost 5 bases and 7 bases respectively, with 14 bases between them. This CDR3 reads CASSEGNRLGYTF. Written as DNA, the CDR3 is TGTGCCAGTAGTGAGGGCAACAGACTTGGCTACACCTTC.